A single T cell receptor (beta chain) is shown here with its context. This record belongs to a study of blood T cell repertoires in COVID-19. The overall study: Researchers got acute and convalescent COVID-19 samples from the United States, Italy and Spain. Sources were T cells, B-cell-depleted T cells, or PBMCs; the material itself was cDNA or gDNA.

As originally analysed: From reference gene primer amplification, estimates of nucleated cell counts were derived. The table came from immunoSEQ multiplex PCR; TCRdb's copy has only in-frame clones and leaves some out. Clone size and the V and J calls come from that table; the DNA yielded D and trimming. The sample holds about 130,000 clones; around 83% are singletons and the top ten take about 9.6%. Trimming stripped 6 bases from V and 2 bases from J, with 17 bases between. Germline CDR1 reads MNHEY; CDR2 reads SVGAGI. The CDR3 extends over 15 amino acids. The gene calls are TRBV6-5 and TRBJ2-7; a possible D gene is TRBD1 (5 bases). Sequencing was performed on peripheral blood. This sequence was found in a man in his forties or fifties with active or convalescent COVID-19. The CDR3 coding sequence is TGTGCCAGCAGAGACTTACAGGCCTCAGCCTACGAGCAGTACTTC. Translation: CASRDLQASAYEQYF.